The 23 T cell receptor beta chains presented below share a single source sample, sequenced in a study of response to subunit inactivated influenza vaccine. TCRdb itself ran the RT-PCR reads through MiXCR, one entry per CDR3 protein. There are over 400,000 distinct CDR3 sequences in the sample; over 10% occur only once, and 13% lies in the top ten. The specimen was PBMCs from blood, collected 35 to 45 days after vaccination. The receptors shown here come from a man in his fifties who received an inactivated influenza vaccine.

Ten or more counts support this clonotype. The chain couples TRBV7-8 to TRBJ2-7; 7 positions match TRBD1. V was pared by 6 bases and J by 9 bases, with 23 bases of the junction left unmatched. The CDR3 has 17 amino acids. Germline V gene lookup returns CDR1 SGHVS and CDR2 FQNEAQ. CDR3 sequence (DNA): TGTGCCAGCAGTTTCACACAGACCAGAAGGGGGCTTCTATCGCAGTACTTC. Encoded protein: CASSFTQTRRGLLSQYF.

This clonotype was seen only a few times. This chain uses TRBV15 with TRBJ2-2; a possible D gene is TRBD1 (5 bases). CDR3 length: 13 residues. V gave up 3 bases and J gave up 4 bases, with 6 bases separating them. CDR1 and CDR2 from the germline V gene are LNHNV and YYDKDF (reference sequence). The CDR3 coding sequence is TGTGCCACCAGCAGCCAGGGCACCGGGGAGCTGTTTTTT. Translated: CATSSQGTGELFF.

This clonotype has more than one count but fewer than ten. The chain couples TRBV24-1 to TRBJ2-7; possible D gene TRBD2, 6 bases. Germline lookup yields CDR1 KGHDR and CDR2 SFDVKD. The CDR3 runs 11 residues. With 5 bases removed from V and 6 bases from J, the gap between germline ends came to 7 bases. CDR3 region: CATSVGGEQYF. The CDR3 bases are TGTGCCACCAGTGTGGGGGGCGAGCAGTACTTC.

In this sample, this clonotype turned up a few times. CDR3: CASRARVIIADSQYF. The CDR3 DNA sequence: TGTGCCAGCAGGGCAAGGGTGATCATAGCGGACAGCCAGTACTTC. This chain joins TRBV2 and TRBJ2-5; D may be TRBD1 or TRBD2 (6 bases each). The germline gives CDR1 SNHLY, CDR2 FYNNEI. The CDR3 is 15 residues long. V shed 6 bases and J shed 10 bases, with 24 bases lying between them.

CDR3 nucleotides: TGTGCCAGCCGCCTCTCAGGACTAGCGGGAGGAGAGCAGTTCTTC. Its protein product is CASRLSGLAGGEQFF. This chain uses TRBV6-2 or TRBV6-3 with TRBJ2-1; 14 bases fit TRBD2. V lost 8 bases, J lost 10 bases, and 10 bases stayed unmatched. Germline V gene data show CDR1 as MNHEY and CDR2 as SVGEGT. This CDR3 has 15 residues.

This CDR3 reads CASSQEGLAGGPDTQYF. DNA of the CDR3: TGTGCCAGCAGCCAAGAAGGACTAGCGGGGGGGCCAGATACGCAGTATTTT. The chain combines TRBV4-2 with TRBJ2-3, with 15 bases that match TRBD2. Germline V gene data show CDR1 as LGHNA and CDR2 as YNFKEQ. The ends lost 0 bases at V and 4 bases at J; junction bases unmatched: 2. The CDR3 is made up of 17 amino acids.

This clonotype was found a few times. The chain recombines TRBV20-1 with TRBJ2-1; the D gene could be TRBD1 or TRBD2 (6 bases each). This CDR3 region has 15 residues. V lost 8 bases and J lost 0, with 17 bases in between. Germline loops: CDR1 DFQATT, CDR2 SNEGSKA (reference sequence). CDR3 in amino acids: CSTEEEGGSYNEQFF. DNA for the CDR3: TGCAGTACAGAGGAGGAGGGGGGCTCCTACAATGAGCAGTTCTTC.

The CDR3 bases are TGTGCCAGCAGCTTAAGAACGGACAGGGGCATCGTGTACTTC. Translating gives CASSLRTDRGIVYF. The chain is built from TRBV7-8 and TRBJ2-7; 9 nucleotides match TRBD1. The CDR3 contains 14 residues. Germline loops: CDR1 SGHVS, CDR2 FQNEAQ. V dropped 2 bases and J dropped 12; count of bases not matched to a gene: 11.

This clonotype was detected a few times. The chain recombines TRBV20-1 with TRBJ1-2; D is unresolved. The V and J ends lost 3 bases and 6 bases respectively, with 11 bases between them. Germline lookup yields CDR1 DFQATT and CDR2 SNEGSKA (reference sequence). CDR3 length: 12 residues. The CDR3 protein is CSARNGEDGYTF. In nucleotides, the CDR3 is TGCAGTGCTAGGAACGGGGAGGATGGCTACACCTTC.

This clonotype turned up a few times. V usage is TRBV5-1 and J usage is TRBJ2-5; D is uncertain. The CDR3 loop spans 15 amino acids. From germline, CDR1 is SGHRS and CDR2 YFSETQ. V lost 2 bases and J lost 1, with 12 bases in between. CDR3 in DNA: TGCGCCAGCAGCTTTACAGCAGGCCCCCAAGAGACCCAGTACTTC. This translates into CASSFTAGPQETQYF. The full variable domain, completed using reference TRBV5-1 and TRBJ2-5, is KAGVTQTPRYLIKTRGQQVTLSCSPISGHRSVSWYQQTPGQGLQFLFEYFSETQRNKGNFPGRFSGRQFSNSRSEMNVSTLELGDSALYLCASSFTAGPQETQYFGPGTRLLVL.

V gene TRBV5-1 combines with J gene TRBJ2-1; D possibly corresponds to TRBD2 (7 bases). Germline V gene data show CDR1 as SGHRS and CDR2 as YFSETQ. This CDR3 is 14 amino acids long. V shed 3 bases and J shed 5 bases, with 12 bases lying between them. CDR3 amino acids: CASSSRGANNEQFF. CDR3 bases: TGCGCCAGCAGCTCCCGGGGGGCCAACAATGAGCAGTTCTTC. The full variable domain, with the rest looked up from reference TRBV5-1 and TRBJ2-1, is KAGVTQTPRYLIKTRGQQVTLSCSPISGHRSVSWYQQTPGQGLQFLFEYFSETQRNKGNFPGRFSGRQFSNSRSEMNVSTLELGDSALYLCASSSRGANNEQFFGPGTRLTVL.

In its sample, this clonotype was seen a few times. The chain uses TRBV7-9 and TRBJ2-1; weak D call: TRBD1 (6 bases). Trimming pared 5 bases from V and 5 bases from J, leaving 10 bases between. The CDR3 runs to 13 residues. Germline V gene sequence: CDR1 SEHNR, CDR2 FQNEAQ (reference sequence). The CDR3 here is CASSTYRDNEQFF. CDR3 nucleotide sequence: TGTGCCAGCAGCACTTACAGGGACAATGAGCAGTTCTTC.

The V call is TRBV7-6, the J call TRBJ2-6; no clear D. This CDR3 contains 15 residues. Germline CDR1 SGHVS, CDR2 FNYEAQ. The ends were cut back, 8 bases at V and 3 bases at J, with 14 bases in the middle. CDR3 nucleotides: TGTGCCAGCCGTGGGTTGGGTCTTGGGGCCAACGTCCTGACTTTC. Its translation: CASRGLGLGANVLTF.

This clonotype was counted only a few times. The gene calls are TRBV6-2 or TRBV6-3 and TRBJ2-2, with D possibly matching TRBD1 (5 bases). The V end lost 6 bases, the J end lost 5 bases, and 10 bases lay between the germline ends. The CDR3 is made up of 13 amino acids. Germline V gene sequence: CDR1 MNHEY, CDR2 SVGEGT. CDR3 residues: CASRWTPTGELFF. In DNA, the CDR3 is TGTGCCAGCAGATGGACACCGACCGGGGAGCTGTTTTTT.

This clonotype has a handful of counts. The chain is built from TRBV4-2 and TRBJ1-6; the match to TRBD1 covers 8 bases. The CDR3 totals 17 residues. The J segment lost 1 base and the V segment lost 4 bases, leaving 6 bases of the junction unmatched. Germline lookup yields CDR1 LGHNA and CDR2 YNFKEQ. As DNA, the CDR3 is TGTGCCAGCAGCCTGCGGACAGGGTTGTCCTATAATTCACCCCTCCACTTT. Translating gives CASSLRTGLSYNSPLHF.

This clonotype was seen at least ten times. The chain combines TRBV7-9 with TRBJ2-7, with 9 bases matching TRBD1. This CDR3 comprises 16 residues. V lost 6 bases and J lost 1; bases outside the gene matches: 10. CDR1 is SEHNR, CDR2 FQNEAQ, per germline (reference sequence). The CDR3 DNA is TGTGCCAGCAGACTTATATCCGGGACAGGGTCCTACGAGCAGTACTTC. Its translation is CASRLISGTGSYEQYF.

The table lists this clonotype with a few counts. The genes are TRBV5-1 and TRBJ2-4; TRBD2 agrees at 7 bases. In germline, CDR1 is SGHRS, CDR2 YFSETQ. This CDR3 spans 13 amino acids. The J segment lost 8 bases and the V segment lost 2 bases, leaving 4 bases of the junction unmatched. CDR3 DNA sequence: TGCGCCAGCAGCTTTGGGGGGGAGGACATTCAGTACTTC. It yields the protein CASSFGGEDIQYF.

The V call is TRBV20-1, the J call TRBJ1-3; 8 bases are a match to TRBD1. Trimming took 3 bases from V and 4 from J; bases not matched to a gene: 8. The CDR3 contains 15 residues. Germline V gene sequence: CDR1 DFQATT, CDR2 SNEGSKA (reference sequence). The CDR3 is CSASRATGAGNTIYF. CDR3 nucleotides: TGCAGTGCTAGTCGCGCGACAGGGGCCGGAAACACCATATATTTT.

This clonotype was detected only a few times. The rearrangement uses TRBV5-1 and TRBJ2-7; a weak D match, TRBD1 (6 bases). This CDR3 spans 15 amino acids. CDR1 is SGHRS and CDR2 is YFSETQ in the germline V gene. V gave up 4 bases and J gave up 7 bases, with 21 bases separating them. The CDR3 sequence is CASSPSEARGGEQYF. The CDR3 bases are TGCGCCAGCAGCCCCTCAGAGGCCAGGGGTGGAGAGCAGTACTTC.

This sequence joins TRBV10-3 and TRBJ2-5; TRBD2 might be the D (5 bases). Between the trimmed V and J ends, which lost 2 bases and 5 bases, there was a span of 9 bases. The CDR3 loop spans 13 amino acids. The germline V gene encodes CDR1 ENHRY and CDR2 SYGVKD. The CDR3 DNA reads TGTGCCATCAGTGAGGAGCGAGGGGAGACCCAGTACTTC. It yields the protein CAISEERGETQYF.

The genes are TRBV18 and TRBJ2-5; 7 bases are shared with TRBD1. The CDR3 is made up of 16 amino acids. The V and J ends lost 2 bases and 3 bases, in that order; junction bases with no gene match: 9. Germline V gene data show CDR1 as KGHSH and CDR2 as LQKENI. CDR3 sequence reads: CASSPTGTAREETQYF. CDR3 bases: TGTGCCAGCTCACCAACCGGGACAGCCCGTGAAGAGACCCAGTACTTC.

The chain's CDR3 is CASSLRGGLGYTF. The DNA of the CDR3 is TGTGCCAGCAGCCTCCGGGGGGGGCTTGGCTACACCTTC. This chain connects TRBV5-6 to TRBJ1-2; perhaps TRBD1 as D (6 bases). This CDR3 region has 13 residues. Germline CDR1 is SGHDT and CDR2 is YYEEEE. The V gene lost 4 bases and the J gene lost 7 bases, with 14 bases spanning the gap.

The sample holds many counts of this clonotype. The V and J genes are TRBV29-1 and TRBJ2-3, with D possibly being TRBD2 (6 bases). CDR1 is SQVTM, CDR2 ANQGSEA, per germline. This CDR3 has 16 residues. Trimming left V 0 bases short and J 3 bases short, with 16 bases between. Written as DNA, the CDR3 is TGCAGCGTTGAAGATCCGGCTAGCGTAAGGACAGATACGCAGTATTTT. Its translation is CSVEDPASVRTDTQYF.